The rows below give T cell receptor beta chains drawn from one sample of a study of blood T cell repertoires in COVID-19. Method: immunoSEQ multiplex PCR; TCRdb's copy keeps in-frame clones and lacks some. The sample lists 330,000 or so clones, about 90% occurring once. The specimen sequenced was PBMCs or T cells enriched from blood (not recorded which). The receptors stem from a woman in her thirties who had recovered from COVID-19. The CDR3 runs from the conserved cysteine through the conserved F or W. The D gene is left open where the match is weak. Size is omitted from some rows. Given values are once, few, many or a class for expanded clones.

TRBV2	-	TRBJ2-2	-	TGTGCCAGCGTGCGGGGAGAGGTCACCGGGGAGCTGTTTTTT	CASVRGEVTGELFF
TRBV7-8	-	TRBJ1-1	-	TGTGCCAGCAGCCCGTACATGACTGAAGCTTTCTTT	CASSPYMTEAFF
TRBV18	-	TRBJ1-2	-	TGTGCCAGCGCAGCGGCTGATTATGGCTACACCTTC	CASAAADYGYTF
TRBV2	many	TRBJ2-5	-	TGTGCCAGTGGGAGGTACCAAGAGACCCAGTACTTC	CASGRYQETQYF
TRBV6-5	few	TRBJ1-1	-	TGTGCCAGCAGTTACTCTGCCAACATGAACACTGAAGCTTTCTTT	CASSYSANMNTEAFF
TRBV19	-	TRBJ1-2	-	TGTGCCAGTAGTATGGCAGTAAACTATGGCTACACCTTC	CASSMAVNYGYTF
TRBV28	-	TRBJ2-7	TRBD2	TGTGCCAGCAGTTTGGGGACTAGCGGGAGCTACGAGCAGTACTTC	CASSLGTSGSYEQYF
TRBV2	-	TRBJ1-4	-	TGTGCCAGCAGTGGGCAGGTTAACGAAAAACTGTTTTTT	CASSGQVNEKLFF
TRBV9	-	TRBJ2-1	TRBD1	TGTGCCAGCAGCGTAGGGGTAGGACAGGGCTACAATGAGCAGTTCTTC	CASSVGVGQGYNEQFF
TRBV7-9	once	TRBJ2-1	-	TGTGCCAGCAGCTTAGCGTCGGCGGGGCCCTATGAGCAGTTCTTC	CASSLASAGPYEQFF
TRBV2	few	TRBJ2-5	-	TGTGCCAGCAGGGAGCTCCAAGAGACCCAGTACTTC	CASRELQETQYF
TRBV5-1	once	TRBJ2-5	-	TGCGCCAGCAGCCCTCGGGACTTACAAGAGACCCAGTACTTC	CASSPRDLQETQYF
TRBV18	-	TRBJ1-1	TRBD1	TGTGCCAGCAAAATCGACAGGGGCACTGAAGCTTTCTTT	CASKIDRGTEAFF
TRBV9	few	TRBJ1-5	-	TGTGCCAGCAGCGTATTCGGAGACAATCAGCCCCAGCATTTT	CASSVFGDNQPQHF
TRBV6-1	few	TRBJ1-6	-	TGTGCCAGCAGTGAAGGAAGCAGGGTCGGGGGTGCCCTCCACTTT	CASSEGSRVGGALHF
TRBV9	-	TRBJ1-4	-	TGTGCCAGCAGCGTAGCTACCGACAGGAATGAAAAACTGTTTTTT	CASSVATDRNEKLFF
TRBV6-1	-	TRBJ2-7	-	TGTGCCAGCAGTGAAGCGCTTGGGGGGGCGGACGAGCAGTACTTC	CASSEALGGADEQYF
TRBV4-1	-	TRBJ2-5	-	TGCGCCAGCAGCCGAGCGGAGACCCAGTACTTC	CASSRAETQYF
TRBV2	-	TRBJ2-1	TRBD2	TGTGCCAGCAGGCTAGCGGGGGCCCCCTGGTTCTTC	CASRLAGAPWFF
TRBV5-5	-	TRBJ2-4	TRBD1	TGTGCCAGCAGCCTGGGACAGGCGAACATTCAGTACTTC	CASSLGQANIQYF
TRBV15	-	TRBJ2-1	TRBD1	TGTGCCACCAGCAAATTGACAGGGGGCGTTGAGCAGTTCTTC	CATSKLTGGVEQFF
TRBV7-3	-	TRBJ1-1	-	TGTGCCAGCAGCTTGACAAGGAACACTGAAGCTTTCTTT	CASSLTRNTEAFF
TRBV4-1	-	TRBJ1-5	-	TGCGCCAGCAGCCCGACGGGGGTCAATCAGCCCCAGCATTTT	CASSPTGVNQPQHF
TRBV7-7	once	TRBJ1-6	TRBD1	TGTGCTAGCAGCTTAGACGCGACAGGGCGTTCACCCCTCCACTTT	CASSLDATGRSPLHF
TRBV3-1/TRBV3-2	-	TRBJ2-5	TRBD2	TGTGCCAGCAGCCAAGGGGTGGCTAGCGGACAAGAGACCCAGTACTTC	CASSQGVASGQETQYF
TRBV3-1/TRBV3-2	-	TRBJ1-2	TRBD1	TGTGCCAGCAGCCACGGGACAGGTTCTGGCTACACCTTC	CASSHGTGSGYTF
TRBV7-9	-	TRBJ2-7	-	TGTGCCAGCAGCCTAGACGGCGGGCGGACCTACGAGCAGTACTTC	CASSLDGGRTYEQYF
TRBV15	-	TRBJ2-1	-	TGTGCCACCAGCAGGACCGCCGGGAGCGCTTACAATGAGCAGTTCTTC	CATSRTAGSAYNEQFF
TRBV19	-	TRBJ2-2	-	TGTGCCGCGGCAGGGGCGAACACCGGGGAGCTGTTTTTT	CAAAGANTGELFF
TRBV7-9	-	TRBJ2-7	-	TGTGCCAGCAGCCCGACGAGGAGCTCCTACGAGCAGTACTTC	CASSPTRSSYEQYF
TRBV27	few	TRBJ1-1	-	TGTGCCAGCAGTCTACAAAGGCAGACACCGAACACTGAAGCTTTCTTT	CASSLQRQTPNTEAFF
TRBV30	once	TRBJ1-2	TRBD1	TGTGCCTGGAGTGCCGGACAGGGGGTAATCTATGGCTACACCTTC	CAWSAGQGVIYGYTF